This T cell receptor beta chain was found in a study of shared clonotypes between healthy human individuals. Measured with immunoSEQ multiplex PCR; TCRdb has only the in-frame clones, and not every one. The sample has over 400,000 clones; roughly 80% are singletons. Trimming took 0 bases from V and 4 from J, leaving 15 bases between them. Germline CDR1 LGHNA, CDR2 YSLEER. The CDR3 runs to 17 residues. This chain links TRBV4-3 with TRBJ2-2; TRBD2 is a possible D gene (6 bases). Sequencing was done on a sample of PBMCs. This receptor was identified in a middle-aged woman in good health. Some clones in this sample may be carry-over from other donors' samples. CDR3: CASSQDRASDSTGELFF. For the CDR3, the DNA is TGCGCCAGCAGCCAAGATAGGGCTAGCGACAGCACCGGGGAGCTGTTTTTT.